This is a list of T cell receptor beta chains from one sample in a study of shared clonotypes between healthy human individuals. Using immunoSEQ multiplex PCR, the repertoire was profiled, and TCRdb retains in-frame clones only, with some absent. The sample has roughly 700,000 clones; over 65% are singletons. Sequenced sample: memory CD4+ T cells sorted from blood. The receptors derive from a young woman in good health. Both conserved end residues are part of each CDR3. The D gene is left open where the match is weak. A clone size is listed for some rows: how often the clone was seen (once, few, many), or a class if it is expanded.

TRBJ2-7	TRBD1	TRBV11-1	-	TGTGCCAGCAGCCCGAGGCCGTCGGGGACAGGGTACTACGAGCAGTACTTC	CASSPRPSGTGYYEQYF
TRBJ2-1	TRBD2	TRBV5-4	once	TGTGCCAGCAGCTTCGGTCAGCGGGAGCGGCGTAATGAGCAGTTCTTC	CASSFGQRERRNEQFF
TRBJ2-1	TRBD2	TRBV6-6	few	TGTGCCAGCGAGATTAGCGGGAGGCTGAATGAGCAGTTCTTC	CASEISGRLNEQFF
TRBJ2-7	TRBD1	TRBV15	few	TGTGCCACCAGCATCGGACAGGGGGAATCGGACGAGCAGTACTTC	CATSIGQGESDEQYF
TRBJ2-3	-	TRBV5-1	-	TGCGCCAGCAGCCACGGGGGTACTAGCACAGATACGCAGTATTTT	CASSHGGTSTDTQYF
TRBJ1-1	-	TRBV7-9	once	TGTGCCAGCAGCTGGGGGTTCGGCACTGAAGCTTTCTTT	CASSWGFGTEAFF
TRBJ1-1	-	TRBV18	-	TGTGCCAGCTCACCACTCGGCAGGGTCGGTGACACTGAAGCTTTCTTT	CASSPLGRVGDTEAFF
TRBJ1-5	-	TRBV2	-	TGTGCCAGCGTGGAGGAAAGGGATCAGCCCCAGCATTTT	CASVEERDQPQHF
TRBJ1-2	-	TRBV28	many	TGTGCCAGCAGTTTATTCGGGGGAATTGATAACTATGGCTACACCTTC	CASSLFGGIDNYGYTF
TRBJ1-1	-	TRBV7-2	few	TGTGCCAGCAGCTTAGGGGGGGGAATGAACACTGAAGCTTTCTTT	CASSLGGGMNTEAFF
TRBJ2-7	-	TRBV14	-	TGTGCCAGCAGCCAACAGAGGGGACCGACTTACGAGCAGTACTTC	CASSQQRGPTYEQYF
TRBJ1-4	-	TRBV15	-	TGTGCCACCAGTACTCTTCGTACCGTGGGTGAAAAACTGTTTTTT	CATSTLRTVGEKLFF
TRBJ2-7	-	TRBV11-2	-	TGTGCCAGCAGCCCCATACAGGGAAGTTACGAGCAGTACTTC	CASSPIQGSYEQYF
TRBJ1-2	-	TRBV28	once	TGTGCCAGCGCCCCACAGGGTACCCGTAACTATGGCTACACCTTC	CASAPQGTRNYGYTF
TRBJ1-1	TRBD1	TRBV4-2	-	TGTGCCAGCAGCCACGATACAGGGGTCGACACTGAAGCTTTCTTT	CASSHDTGVDTEAFF
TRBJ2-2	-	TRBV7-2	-	TGTGCCAGCAGCTTAGCCAGTTCGGCCACCGGGGAGCTGTTTTTT	CASSLASSATGELFF
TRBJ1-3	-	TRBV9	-	TGTGCCAGCAGCGTACCTTCGGGGGGCGCAGGTGGAAACACCATATATTTT	CASSVPSGGAGGNTIYF
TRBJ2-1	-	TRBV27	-	TGTGCCAGTACGTCCCTAGGGCGGAATGAGCAGTTCTTC	CASTSLGRNEQFF
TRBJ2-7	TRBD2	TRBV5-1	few	TGCGCCAGCAGCTACACCGAAAGACATAGCGGGAAGCCCCACTTC	CASSYTERHSGKPHF
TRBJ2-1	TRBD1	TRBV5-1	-	TGCGCCAGCAGCGACCCGGGACAGGGATTCCCTGAGCAGTTCTTC	CASSDPGQGFPEQFF
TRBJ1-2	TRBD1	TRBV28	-	TGTGCCAGCAGTCTTCGGGACAGCTTGAACTATGGCTACACCTTC	CASSLRDSLNYGYTF
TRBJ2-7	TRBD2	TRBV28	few	TGTGCCAGCAGTTTGGGGGGGATCTCCTACGAGCAGTACTTC	CASSLGGISYEQYF
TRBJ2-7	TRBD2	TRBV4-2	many	TGTGCCAGCAGCCAAGGCGGGCGTTGGGCTAGCGGGAAGAGGAACGAGCAGTACTTC	CASSQGGRWASGKRNEQYF
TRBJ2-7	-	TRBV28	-	TGTGCCAGCAGCCCCCCCTCGCGCGAGCAGTACTTC	CASSPPSREQYF
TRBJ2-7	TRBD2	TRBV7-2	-	TGTGCCAGCAGTCCTAGGCGGGGGGCAGCCTACGAGCAGTACTTC	CASSPRRGAAYEQYF
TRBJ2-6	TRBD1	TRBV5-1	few	TGCGCCAGCACCCCAGGGGGCCTTTCTGGGGCCAACGTCCTGACTTTC	CASTPGGLSGANVLTF
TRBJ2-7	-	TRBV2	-	TGTGCCAGCAGTCCCGCCAGTTTTGGCGAGCAGTACTTC	CASSPASFGEQYF
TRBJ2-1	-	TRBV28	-	TGTGCCAGCAGTCCTACCCCGAATTACAATGAGCAGTTCTTC	CASSPTPNYNEQFF
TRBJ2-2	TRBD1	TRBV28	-	TGTGCCAGCAGAGCCACTACAGGGGGTGACACCGGGGAGCTGTTTTTT	CASRATTGGDTGELFF
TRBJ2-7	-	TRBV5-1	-	TGCGCCAGCAGCTTGTATCTGGGCGAGCAGTACTTC	CASSLYLGEQYF
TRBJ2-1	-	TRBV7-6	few	TGTGCCAGCAGCTCAGGACCTTACGAGCAGTTCTTC	CASSSGPYEQFF
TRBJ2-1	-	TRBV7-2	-	TGTGCCAGCAGACCGTATAGCGGTGAGCAGTTCTTC	CASRPYSGEQFF
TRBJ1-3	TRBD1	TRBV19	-	TGTGCCAGCGACAGGGGTCAAGGAAACACCATATATTTT	CASDRGQGNTIYF
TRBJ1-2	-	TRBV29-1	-	TGCAGCGTACGAACCGGGGGAGCCTATGGCTACACCTTC	CSVRTGGAYGYTF
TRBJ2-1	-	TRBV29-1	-	TGCAGCGGAAGAGGGACCGCCGGGGCCAATGAGCAGTTCTTC	CSGRGTAGANEQFF
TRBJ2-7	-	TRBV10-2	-	TGCGCCAGCAGTGAGACGAGTGGGACAAGGCAGTACTTC	CASSETSGTRQYF
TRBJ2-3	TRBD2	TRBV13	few	TGTGCCAGCAGCTTCGGGGGGTGGTGGGAGGCCACAGATACGCAGTATTTT	CASSFGGWWEATDTQYF
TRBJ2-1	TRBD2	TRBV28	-	TGTGCCAGCAGTTTATACAACCAAGCAGGACTAGCGGGAGCGAGGTTAGACAATGAGCAGTTCTTC	CASSLYNQAGLAGARLDNEQFF
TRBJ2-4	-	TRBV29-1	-	TGCAGCGTTCAGGGGGGTTCAAACATTCAGTACTTC	CSVQGGSNIQYF
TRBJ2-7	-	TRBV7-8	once	TGTGCCAGCAGCCAGGCCTCGGGGGAGCGCGAGCAGTACTTC	CASSQASGEREQYF
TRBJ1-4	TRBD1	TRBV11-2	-	TGTGCCAGCAGCCAAAGACAGGGGTTGGACGAAAAACTGTTTTTT	CASSQRQGLDEKLFF
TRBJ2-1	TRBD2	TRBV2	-	TGTGCCAGGGGGGGACTAGCGGGCGATAATGAGCAGTTCTTC	CARGGLAGDNEQFF
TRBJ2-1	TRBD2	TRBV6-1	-	TGTGCCAGCAGTGCCTACGCAGGGACCGGGACTAGCGGGAACTATGAGCAGTTCTTC	CASSAYAGTGTSGNYEQFF
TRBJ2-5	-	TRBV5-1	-	TGCGCCAGCAGCCAGCCGACTCGCGAGACCCAGTACTTC	CASSQPTRETQYF